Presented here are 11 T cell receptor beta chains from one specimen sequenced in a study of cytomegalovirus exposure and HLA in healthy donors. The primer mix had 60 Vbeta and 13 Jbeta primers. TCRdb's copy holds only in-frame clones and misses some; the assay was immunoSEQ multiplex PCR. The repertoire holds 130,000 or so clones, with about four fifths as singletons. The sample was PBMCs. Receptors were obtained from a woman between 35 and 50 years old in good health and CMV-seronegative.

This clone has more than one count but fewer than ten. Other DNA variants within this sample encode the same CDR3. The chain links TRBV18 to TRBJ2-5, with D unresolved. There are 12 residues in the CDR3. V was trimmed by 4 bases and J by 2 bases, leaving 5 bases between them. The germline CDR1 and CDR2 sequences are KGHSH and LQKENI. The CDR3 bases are TGTGCCAGCTCACGCGATCAAGAGACCCAGTACTTC. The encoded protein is CASSRDQETQYF.

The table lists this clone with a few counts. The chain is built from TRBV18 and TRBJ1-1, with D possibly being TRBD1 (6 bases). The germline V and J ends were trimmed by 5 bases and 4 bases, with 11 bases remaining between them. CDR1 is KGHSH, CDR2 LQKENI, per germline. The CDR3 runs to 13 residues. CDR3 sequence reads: CASSNLRGTEAFF. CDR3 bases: TGTGCCAGCTCAAACCTCAGGGGCACTGAAGCTTTCTTT. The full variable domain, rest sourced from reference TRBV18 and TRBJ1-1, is NAGVMQNPRHLVRRRGQEARLRCSPMKGHSHVYWYRQLPEEGLKFMVYLQKENIIDESGMPKERFSAEFPKEGPSILRIQQVVRGDSAAYFCASSNLRGTEAFFGQGTRLTVV.

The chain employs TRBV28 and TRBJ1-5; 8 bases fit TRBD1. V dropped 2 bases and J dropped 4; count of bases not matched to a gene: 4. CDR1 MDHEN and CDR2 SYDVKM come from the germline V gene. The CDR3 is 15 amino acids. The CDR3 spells CASSLPDRVNQPQHF. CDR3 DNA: TGTGCCAGCAGTTTACCGGACAGGGTAAATCAGCCCCAGCATTTT. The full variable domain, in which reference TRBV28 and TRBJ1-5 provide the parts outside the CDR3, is DVKVTQSSRYLVKRTGEKVFLECVQDMDHENMFWYRQDPGLGLRLIYFSYDVKMKEKGDIPEGYSVSREKKERFSLILESASTNQTSMYLCASSLPDRVNQPQHFGDGTRLSIL.

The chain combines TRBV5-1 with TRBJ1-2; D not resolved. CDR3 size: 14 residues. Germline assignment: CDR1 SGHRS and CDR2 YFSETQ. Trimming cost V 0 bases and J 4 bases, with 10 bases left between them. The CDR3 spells CASSLDTVGYGYTF. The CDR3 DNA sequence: TGCGCCAGCAGCTTGGACACAGTAGGCTATGGCTACACCTTC.

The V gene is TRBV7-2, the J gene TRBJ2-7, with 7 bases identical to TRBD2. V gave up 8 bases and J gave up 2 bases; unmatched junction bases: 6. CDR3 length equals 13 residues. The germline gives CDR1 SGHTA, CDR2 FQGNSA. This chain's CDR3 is CASARGTAYEQYF. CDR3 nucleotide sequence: TGTGCCAGCGCGCGGGGGACCGCCTACGAGCAGTACTTC.

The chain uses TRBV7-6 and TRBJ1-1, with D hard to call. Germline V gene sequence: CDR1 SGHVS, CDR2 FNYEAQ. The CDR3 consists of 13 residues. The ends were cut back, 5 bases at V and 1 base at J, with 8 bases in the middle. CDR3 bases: TGTGCCAGCAGCCCCCGGGAGAACACTGAAGCTTTCTTT. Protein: CASSPRENTEAFF.

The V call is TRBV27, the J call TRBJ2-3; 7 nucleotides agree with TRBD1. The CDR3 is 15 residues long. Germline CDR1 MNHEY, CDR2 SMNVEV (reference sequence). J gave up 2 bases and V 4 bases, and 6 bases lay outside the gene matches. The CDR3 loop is CASSSGTEFTDTQYF. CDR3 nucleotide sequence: TGTGCCAGCAGTTCCGGGACAGAATTCACAGATACGCAGTATTTT.

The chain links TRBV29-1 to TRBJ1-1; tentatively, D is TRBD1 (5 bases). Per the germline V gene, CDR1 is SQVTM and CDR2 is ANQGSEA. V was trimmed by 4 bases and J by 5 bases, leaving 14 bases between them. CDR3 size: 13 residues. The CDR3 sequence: CSVVGRVRTEAFF. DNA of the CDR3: TGCAGCGTTGTAGGCAGGGTTAGGACTGAAGCTTTCTTT. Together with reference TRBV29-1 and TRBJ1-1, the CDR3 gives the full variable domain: SAVISQKPSRDICQRGTSLTIQCQVDSQVTMMFWYRQQPGQSLTLIATANQGSEATYESGFVIDKFPISRPNLTFSTLTVSNMSPEDSSIYLCSVVGRVRTEAFFGQGTRLTVV.

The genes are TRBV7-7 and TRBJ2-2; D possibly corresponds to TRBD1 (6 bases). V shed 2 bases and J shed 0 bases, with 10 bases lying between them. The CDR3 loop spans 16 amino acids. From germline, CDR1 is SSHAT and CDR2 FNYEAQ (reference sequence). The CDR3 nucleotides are TGTGCCAGCAGCTTATCGGACAGACCGAACACCGGGGAGCTGTTTTTT. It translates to CASSLSDRPNTGELFF.

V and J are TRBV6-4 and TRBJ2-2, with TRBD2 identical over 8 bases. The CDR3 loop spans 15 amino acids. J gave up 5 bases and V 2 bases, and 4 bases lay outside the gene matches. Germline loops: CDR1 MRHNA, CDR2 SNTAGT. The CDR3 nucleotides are TGTGCCAGCAGTGACAAGTCGGGGGGGACCGGGGAGCTGTTTTTT. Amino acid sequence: CASSDKSGGTGELFF.

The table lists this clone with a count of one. The CDR3 loop is CASSQGPGGRGNTIYF. The CDR3, as DNA: TGTGCCAGCTCCCAAGGACCGGGGGGACGAGGAAACACCATATATTTT. The chain employs TRBV18 and TRBJ1-3, with D tentatively TRBD1 (5 bases). This CDR3 contains 16 residues. Germline loops: CDR1 KGHSH, CDR2 LQKENI. Trimming shortened V by 6 bases and J by 4 bases, and 19 bases separated the two germline ends.